This passage covers 28 T cell receptor beta chains from one sample sequenced in a study of OX40 agonist ivuxolimab in advanced cancers. Data came from immunoSEQ multiplex PCR; TCRdb stores just in-frame clones and leaves some out. The table lists some 80,000 clones, around nine tenths of them singletons. Source: CD4+ or CD8+ T cells sorted from blood, taken in a trial of the OX40 agonist ivuxolimab. The receptors stem from an adult with an advanced solid tumor such as melanoma, head and neck, liver or kidney cancer.

Concerning this clone itself: One junction end disagrees with the germline gene, perhaps due to a read error. Other DNA sequences of this sample code for an identical CDR3. The rearrangement joins TRBV30 to TRBJ1-1; D gene unclear. This CDR3 has 11 residues. The germline gives CDR1 GTSNPN, CDR2 SVGIG (reference sequence). The CDR3 loop reads CAGERNTEAFF. As DNA, the CDR3 is TGTGCCGGTGAGAGGAACACTGAGGCTTTCTTT.

The chain joins TRBV6-5 to TRBJ1-3; D is undetermined. Germline V gene lookup returns CDR1 MNHEY and CDR2 SVGAGI. The CDR3 is 15 residues long. Trimming removed 0 bases at V and 4 bases at J, with 10 bases between. The CDR3 DNA reads TGTGCCAGCAGTTACTCGGAGTCTAGAGGAAACACCATATATTTT. Residues: CASSYSESRGNTIYF.

V and J are TRBV10-2 and TRBJ2-7; no reliable D call. Germline V gives CDR1 WSHSY, CDR2 SAAADI. Between the trimmed V and J ends, which lost 0 bases and 3 bases, there was a span of 9 bases. This CDR3 is 14 amino acids long. The CDR3 here is CASSESLSDYEQYF. CDR3 DNA sequence: TGCGCCAGCAGTGAGTCCTTATCCGACTACGAGCAGTACTTC.

The chain carries TRBV12-5 and TRBJ2-3, with TRBD2 matching over 13 bases. After removal of 4 bases from V and 5 bases from J, the junction contained 9 bases not matched to a gene. This CDR3 is 17 amino acids long. CDR1 is LGHNT and CDR2 is FRNRAP in the germline V gene. In DNA form, the CDR3 reads TGTGCTAGTGGTTCCGGGACTAGCGGGGAAGTTGGAGATACGCAGTATTTT. Translation: CASGSGTSGEVGDTQYF.

This clone appeared a few times. The V and J genes are TRBV6-4 and TRBJ1-5; D not certain. The V end lost 5 bases, the J end lost 5 bases, and 10 bases lay between the germline ends. Germline CDR1 is MRHNA and CDR2 is SNTAGT. The CDR3 runs to 13 residues. The chain's CDR3 is CASSTDTDQPQHF. For the CDR3, the DNA is TGTGCCAGCAGTACCGATACGGATCAGCCCCAGCATTTT.

The V gene is TRBV30, the J gene TRBJ1-1; TRBD1 matches 7 bases. The CDR3 has 15 amino acids. V gave up 1 base and J gave up 2 bases; unmatched junction bases: 7. Germline-derived CDR1 and CDR2 are GTSNPN and SVGIG (reference sequence). The CDR3 region has the DNA TGTGCCTGGAGTGGAGAACAGGGGTTAAACACTGAAGCTTTCTTT. Translated, it gives CAWSGEQGLNTEAFF.

This CDR3 is CASSPERGRTSGYNEQFF. The CDR3 DNA reads TGTGCCAGCTCACCAGAAAGGGGGCGGACTAGCGGCTACAATGAGCAGTTCTTC. The rearrangement joins TRBV18 to TRBJ2-1, with 10 bases aligning to TRBD2. Germline-derived CDR1 and CDR2 are KGHSH and LQKENI. This CDR3 is 18 amino acids long. Unmatched junction bases numbered 10, after V lost 2 bases and J lost 3 bases.

The rearrangement links TRBV5-1 to TRBJ2-1, with D perhaps matching TRBD1 (7 bases). The CDR3 has 15 residues. CDR1 is SGHRS, CDR2 YFSETQ, per germline. V lost 4 bases and J 0 bases, leaving 11 bases between the germline ends. The CDR3, as DNA: TGCGCCAGCAGCCAGGGGGGTGGCTCCTACAATGAGCAGTTCTTC. Translating it yields CASSQGGGSYNEQFF.

This chain links TRBV5-5 with TRBJ1-3, with 7 positions matching TRBD1. Germline V gene lookup returns CDR1 SGHKS and CDR2 YYEKEE (reference sequence). CDR3 length equals 17 residues. Germline trimming cut 2 bases from V and 3 bases from J; bases unmatched to any gene: 11. CDR3 coding DNA: TGTGCCAGCAGCTTTTCAGGGGGAGACCTGAGTGGAAACACCATATATTTT. Its protein is CASSFSGGDLSGNTIYF.

The V and J genes are TRBV7-6 and TRBJ2-1; 8 positions agree with TRBD2. Germline V gives CDR1 SGHVS, CDR2 FNYEAQ. The ends lost 3 bases at V and 9 bases at J; junction bases unmatched: 4. The CDR3 consists of 13 residues. CDR3 bases: TGTGCCAGCAGCTTGGGACTAGGACGTGAGCAGTTCTTC. Amino acids: CASSLGLGREQFF.

The V and J genes are TRBV4-1 and TRBJ2-7; TRBD1 or TRBD2 may be the D gene (5 bases each). This CDR3 comprises 14 residues. V was shortened by 3 bases and J by 2 bases, with 11 bases between the two germline ends. Germline V gives CDR1 MGHRA, CDR2 YSYEKL. CDR3 coding DNA: TGCGCCAGCAGCCACCGGGACGAAGCCTACGAGCAGTACTTC. Amino acid sequence: CASSHRDEAYEQYF.

The V call is TRBV11-2, the J call TRBJ2-7; 10 bases fit TRBD2. Germline V gene sequence: CDR1 SGHAT, CDR2 FQNNGV. The ends lost 3 bases at V and 2 bases at J; junction bases unmatched: 4. The CDR3 consists of 15 residues. CDR3 protein: CASSFKREGPYEQYF. As DNA, the CDR3 is TGTGCCAGCAGCTTTAAGCGGGAGGGCCCCTACGAGCAGTACTTC.

The chain uses TRBV18 and TRBJ1-1, with D unclear. Germline CDR1 KGHSH, CDR2 LQKENI. V was pared by 2 bases and J by 2 bases, with 12 bases between. This CDR3 is built from 15 residues. The CDR3 DNA reads TGTGCCAGCTCACCATGGACGCGAGGAAACACTGAAGCTTTCTTT. Protein product: CASSPWTRGNTEAFF.

This chain joins TRBV11-2 and TRBJ2-7; 8 bases are a match to TRBD1. V shed 5 bases, J shed 7 bases, and the junction held 10 bases outside the gene matches. Per the germline V gene, CDR1 is SGHAT and CDR2 is FQNNGV. The CDR3 covers 14 residues. The CDR3 sequence: CASSQGQGGWEQYF. For the CDR3, the DNA is TGTGCCAGCAGCCAAGGACAGGGAGGTTGGGAGCAGTACTTC.

This chain connects TRBV15 to TRBJ2-1; perhaps TRBD2 as D (5 bases). Germline V gene sequence: CDR1 LNHNV, CDR2 YYDKDF (reference sequence). V was clipped by 1 base and J by 5 bases, with 15 bases between them. This CDR3 is built from 16 residues. The CDR3 loop reads CATSRAWTPRNNEQFF. For the CDR3, the DNA is TGTGCCACCAGCAGAGCCTGGACTCCAAGGAACAATGAGCAGTTCTTC.

The J gene is TRBJ2-2, the V gene TRBV5-4, with a weak D call TRBD2 (6 bases). V was cut by 4 bases and J by 0 bases, with 19 bases left in between. Per germline, CDR1 SGHNT and CDR2 YYREEE (reference sequence). The CDR3 is made up of 18 amino acids. The CDR3 nucleotides are TGTGCCAGCAGCCCATCGGGGGTACGGGGAGCGAACACCGGGGAGCTGTTTTTT. Amino acid sequence: CASSPSGVRGANTGELFF.

The chain employs TRBV6-5 and TRBJ2-1, with 11 bases lining up with TRBD2. The CDR3 has 14 residues. The germline V gene has CDR1 MNHEY and CDR2 SVGAGI. V shed 5 bases and J 5 bases; nucleotides not matched to a gene: 2. The CDR3 DNA follows: TGTGCCAGCAGTGTAGCGGGGGGGAACAATGAGCAGTTCTTC. The encoded protein is CASSVAGGNNEQFF.

The genes are TRBV18 and TRBJ2-3; no clear D gene. Germline V lookup: CDR1 KGHSH, CDR2 LQKENI. The CDR3 has 11 residues. V lost 6 bases and J 6 bases, leaving 7 bases between the germline ends. CDR3 amino acids: CASSSADTQYF. The DNA of the CDR3 is TGTGCCAGCTCCTCGGCCGATACGCAGTATTTT.

This chain links TRBV5-5 with TRBJ1-2; TRBD1 matches at 7 bases. CDR1 is SGHKS and CDR2 is YYEKEE in the germline V gene (reference sequence). CDR3 length: 18 residues. The V gene end was trimmed by 3 bases and the J gene end by 7 bases; junction bases not matched to a gene: 21. CDR3 residues: CASSSQSIAVGGAGGYTF. The CDR3 DNA sequence: TGTGCCAGCAGCTCCCAGTCCATTGCCGTAGGGGGCGCCGGTGGCTACACCTTC.

The chain carries TRBV12-5 and TRBJ2-7; D tentatively reads TRBD1 or TRBD2 (7 bases each). This CDR3 has 16 amino acids. Germline V gene data show CDR1 as LGHNT and CDR2 as FRNRAP. V was clipped by 1 base and J by 4 bases, with 17 bases between them. The CDR3 protein is CASGLGLAGGDYEQYF. For the CDR3, the DNA is TGTGCTAGTGGTTTGGGATTGGCAGGGGGGGATTACGAGCAGTACTTC. The full variable domain, completed using reference TRBV12-5 and TRBJ2-7, is DARVTQTPRHKVTEMGQEVTMRCQPILGHNTVFWYRQTMMQGLELLAYFRNRAPLDDSGMPKDRFSAEMPDATLATLKIQPSEPRDSAVYFCASGLGLAGGDYEQYFGPGTRLTVT.

V usage is TRBV5-4 and J usage is TRBJ2-5; 10 bases are shared with TRBD2. J gave up 5 bases and V 0 bases, and 7 bases lay outside the gene matches. Germline V lookup: CDR1 SGHNT, CDR2 YYREEE (reference sequence). CDR3 length equals 16 residues. The CDR3 region is CASSLGLAGGSETQYF. CDR3 DNA sequence: TGTGCCAGCAGCTTGGGCTTAGCGGGAGGATCGGAGACCCAGTACTTC.

The chain couples TRBV18 to TRBJ2-2; D not certain. The CDR3 consists of 13 residues. The germline CDR1 and CDR2 sequences are KGHSH and LQKENI. The V and J ends lost 2 bases and 7 bases respectively, with 8 bases between them. The CDR3 region has the DNA TGTGCCAGCTCACCAAGGGAACGCGGGGAGCTGTTTTTT. The encoded protein is CASSPRERGELFF.

The gene calls are TRBV19 and TRBJ1-5, with D tentatively TRBD1 (5 bases). This CDR3 is built from 14 residues. Trimming took 3 bases from V and 5 from J, leaving 11 bases between them. Germline loops: CDR1 LNHDA, CDR2 SQIVND (reference sequence). The CDR3 nucleotides read TGTGCCAGTAGTATGTGGCAGGGAGATCAGCCCCAGCATTTT. It encodes CASSMWQGDQPQHF.

The chain carries TRBV13 and TRBJ2-3; D perhaps matches TRBD2 (6 bases). Germline V gives CDR1 PRHDT, CDR2 FYEKMQ (reference sequence). The CDR3 has 16 residues. Trimming left V 1 base short and J 4 bases short, with 15 bases between. The chain's CDR3 is CASSLVAGPGADTQYF. The CDR3 DNA follows: TGTGCCAGCAGCTTAGTGGCGGGGCCGGGGGCAGATACGCAGTATTTT.

The chain recombines TRBV5-8 with TRBJ2-5, with 8 bases lining up with TRBD2. Unmatched junction bases numbered 7, after V lost 1 base and J lost 2 bases. Germline loops: CDR1 SGHTS, CDR2 YDEGEE. This CDR3 has 16 residues. CDR3 nucleotide sequence: TGTGCCAGCAGCTTGCATCAGCGGGGGCTGCAAGAGACCCAGTACTTC. It translates to CASSLHQRGLQETQYF. The variable domain in full, completed from reference TRBV5-8 and TRBJ2-5, reads EAGVTQSPTHLIKTRGQQATLRCSPISGHTSVYWYQQALGLGLQFLLWYDEGEERNRGNFPPRFSGRQFPNYSSELNVNALELEDSALYLCASSLHQRGLQETQYFGPGTRLLVL.

The chain is built from TRBV7-2 and TRBJ1-4, with D possibly TRBD1 on 6 matching bases. In germline, CDR1 is SGHTA, CDR2 FQGNSA. V lost 1 base, J lost 2 bases, and 8 bases lay in between. The CDR3 length is 15 residues. CDR3 DNA sequence: TGTGCCAGCAGCTTAGACAGGGCGACTAATGAAAAACTGTTTTTT. Its protein is CASSLDRATNEKLFF.

The CDR3 region is CASSYSTGTPRGYEQYF. The CDR3 nucleotides read TGTGCCAGCAGTTACTCGACAGGAACTCCGCGTGGCTACGAGCAGTACTTC. V and J are TRBV27 and TRBJ2-7; D might be TRBD1 (6 bases). CDR1 and CDR2 from the germline V gene are MNHEY and SMNVEV (reference sequence). Trimming left V 4 bases short and J 3 bases short, with 22 bases between. This CDR3 is 17 amino acids long.

This clone was seen once. The V gene is TRBV19, the J gene TRBJ2-1, with 9 bases lining up with TRBD2. The CDR3 is made up of 14 amino acids. V shed 5 bases and J 6 bases; nucleotides not matched to a gene: 5. Per the germline V gene, CDR1 is LNHDA and CDR2 is SQIVND (reference sequence). The CDR3 here is CASSGLAGSNEQFF. Written as DNA, the CDR3 is TGTGCCAGTAGTGGTCTAGCGGGAAGCAATGAGCAGTTCTTC.